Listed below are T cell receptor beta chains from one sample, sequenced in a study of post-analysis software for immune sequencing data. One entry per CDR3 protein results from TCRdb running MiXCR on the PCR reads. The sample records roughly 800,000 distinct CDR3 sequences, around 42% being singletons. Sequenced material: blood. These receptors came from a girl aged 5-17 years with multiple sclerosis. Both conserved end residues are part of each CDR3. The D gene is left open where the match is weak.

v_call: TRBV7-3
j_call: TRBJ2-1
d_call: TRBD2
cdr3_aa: CASSPTSGISHEQFF

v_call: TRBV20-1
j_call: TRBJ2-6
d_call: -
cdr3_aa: CSARPPNAGSGANVLTF

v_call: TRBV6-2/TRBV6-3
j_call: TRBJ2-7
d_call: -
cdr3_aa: CASSSLDEDPYF

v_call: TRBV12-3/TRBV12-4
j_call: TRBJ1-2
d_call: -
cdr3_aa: CASSSPSQGFLYGYTF

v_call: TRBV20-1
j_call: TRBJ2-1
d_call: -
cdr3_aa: CSARGPRKGPEQFF

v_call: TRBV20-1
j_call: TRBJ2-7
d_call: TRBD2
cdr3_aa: CSARDRGTSGKNEQYF

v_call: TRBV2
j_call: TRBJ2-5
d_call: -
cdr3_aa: CASSEAPSEGETQYF

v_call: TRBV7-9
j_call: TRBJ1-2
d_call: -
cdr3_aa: CASSSDSTYGYTF

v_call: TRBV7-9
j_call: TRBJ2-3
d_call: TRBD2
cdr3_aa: CASSLSLNLTSGRIHTQYF

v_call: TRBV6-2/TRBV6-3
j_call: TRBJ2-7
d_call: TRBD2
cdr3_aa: CASSHPSGRSHEQYF

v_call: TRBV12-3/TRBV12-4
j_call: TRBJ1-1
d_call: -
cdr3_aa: CASSGQGDTEAFF

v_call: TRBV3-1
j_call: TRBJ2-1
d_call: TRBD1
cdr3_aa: CASSSQGANEQFF

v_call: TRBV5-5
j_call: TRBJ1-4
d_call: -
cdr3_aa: CASSLVGDEKLFF

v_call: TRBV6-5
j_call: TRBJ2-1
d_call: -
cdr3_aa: CASRDYWSNEQFF

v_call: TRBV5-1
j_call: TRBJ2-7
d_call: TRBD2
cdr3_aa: CASSPGTTTSEQYF

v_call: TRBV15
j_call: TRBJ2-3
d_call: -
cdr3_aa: CATSRVVFGTDTQYF

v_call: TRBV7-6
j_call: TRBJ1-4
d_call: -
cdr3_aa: CASSRGGPGKLFF

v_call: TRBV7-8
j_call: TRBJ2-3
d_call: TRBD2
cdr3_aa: CASSLVLAGGVVGDTQYF

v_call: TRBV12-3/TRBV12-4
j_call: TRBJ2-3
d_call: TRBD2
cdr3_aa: CASSSSGSGSTDAQYF

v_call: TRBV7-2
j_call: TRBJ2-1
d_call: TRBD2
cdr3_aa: CASSFRLAGPSYNEQFF

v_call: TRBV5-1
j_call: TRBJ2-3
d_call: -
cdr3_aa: CASSFTTGGTQYF

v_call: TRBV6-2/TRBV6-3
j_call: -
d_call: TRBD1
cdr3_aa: CASSYSWDSEYEQYF

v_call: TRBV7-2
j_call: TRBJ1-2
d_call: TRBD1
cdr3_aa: CASSSSTGTGFRGPGYTF

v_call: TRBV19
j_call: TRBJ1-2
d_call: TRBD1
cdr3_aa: CASSGTGGYYGYTF

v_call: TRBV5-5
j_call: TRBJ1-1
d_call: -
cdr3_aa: CASSLDRGAATLITEAFF